This is a list of T cell receptor beta chains from one sample in a study of cytomegalovirus exposure and HLA in healthy donors. Profiling relied on immunoSEQ multiplex PCR, and the TCRdb table lists in-frame clones only, not all of them. The table has about 140,000 clones, 75% to 85% seen once. Source material: PBMCs. The source of these receptors is a man aged 45-65 years in good health and CMV-seronegative. Each CDR3 is given with its conserved first and last residue. The D gene is left open where the match is weak. Some rows mark clone size as missing; the rest say once, few, many or name a class of expanded clone.

15	.	TRBV28	.	TRBJ1-6	CASSLGQTRNSPLHF	TGTGCCAGCAGTCTCGGACAGACCCGAAATTCACCCCTCCACTTT
15	few	TRBV7-6	TRBD1	TRBJ2-3	CASSSRTGSADTQYF	TGTGCCAGCAGCAGCCGGACAGGGTCGGCAGATACGCAGTATTTT
13	.	TRBV9	.	TRBJ2-1	CASSVGGHNEQFF	TGTGCCAGCAGCGTAGGAGGTCACAATGAGCAGTTCTTC
11	few	TRBV20-1	.	TRBJ2-7	CSARRTHEQYF	TGCAGTGCTCGAAGGACTCACGAGCAGTACTTC
15	.	TRBV7-7	TRBD2	TRBJ2-3	CASSPTSGGQDTQYF	TGTGCCAGCAGCCCTACTAGCGGGGGACAAGATACGCAGTATTTT
10	few	TRBV6-1	.	TRBJ2-1	CASTLGEQFF	TGTGCCAGCACGCTAGGTGAGCAGTTCTTC
18	.	TRBV28	TRBD2	TRBJ2-3	CASSTPRGRGGGTDTQYF	TGTGCCAGCAGTACCCCCCGTGGGCGGGGGGGCGGGACAGATACGCAGTATTTT
17	.	TRBV5-1	TRBD1	TRBJ2-2	CASSPTIGTGNTGELFF	TGCGCCAGCAGTCCCACGATCGGGACAGGGAACACCGGGGAGCTGTTTTTT
15	few	TRBV6-1	TRBD1	TRBJ2-3	CASSKPGQSTDTQYF	TGTGCCAGCAGTAAACCGGGACAGAGCACAGATACGCAGTATTTT
13	.	TRBV2	.	TRBJ1-5	CASSPARNQPQHF	TGTGCCAGCAGTCCCGCGCGCAATCAGCCCCAGCATTTT
16	.	TRBV2	.	TRBJ2-2	CASSSMGPIHTGELFF	TGTGCCAGCAGTTCCATGGGCCCGATTCACACCGGGGAGCTGTTTTTT
14	.	TRBV28	TRBD1	TRBJ1-4	CASSRDRGNEKLFF	TGTGCCAGCAGCCGAGACAGGGGGAATGAAAAACTGTTTTTT
16	.	TRBV28	.	TRBJ1-2	CASSPTQGRAYYGYTF	TGTGCCAGCAGTCCTACCCAGGGGAGGGCCTACTATGGCTACACCTTC
15	.	TRBV19	.	TRBJ1-1	CASSMDSYRYSEAFF	TGTGCCAGTAGTATGGACAGTTACCGGTATTCTGAAGCTTTCTTT
14	.	TRBV7-8	TRBD1	TRBJ1-1	CASGLTGYRTEAFF	TGTGCCAGCGGTTTGACAGGGTATCGTACTGAAGCTTTCTTT
14	few	TRBV28	TRBD1	TRBJ1-2	CASTRQGATYGYTF	TGTGCCAGCACCAGACAGGGGGCGACCTATGGCTACACCTTC
14	.	TRBV9	.	TRBJ1-2	CASSVEQGLYGYTF	TGTGCCAGCAGCGTAGAACAGGGCCTCTATGGCTACACCTTC